Each of the 17 T cell receptor beta chains below was sequenced from the same sample in a study of blood T cell repertoires in COVID-19. The assay was immunoSEQ multiplex PCR, and TCRdb's table has in-frame clones only and misses some. The sample records almost 200,000 clones, about 76% being singletons. The specimen sequenced was peripheral blood. These receptors were taken from a woman between 40 and 55 years old with COVID-19, enrolled during active disease.

V gene TRBV3-1 (or the pseudogene TRBV3-2) combines with J gene TRBJ1-1, with TRBD1 matching 7 bases. The junction had 7 bases not matched to a gene; V was cut back by 3 bases and J by 3 bases. Germline loops: CDR1 LGHDT, CDR2 YNNKEL (reference sequence). The CDR3 consists of 15 residues. For the CDR3, the DNA is TGTGCCAGCAGCCAGAACAGGGGCTCTTACACTGAAGCTTTCTTT. It is translated as CASSQNRGSYTEAFF.

The rearrangement uses TRBV18 and TRBJ2-6; D is undetermined. Germline-derived CDR1 and CDR2 are KGHSH and LQKENI. The V end was cut by 2 bases, the J end by 0 bases, with 5 bases between. CDR3 length: 15 amino acids. CDR3 region: CASSPSHSGANVLTF. The CDR3 region has the DNA TGTGCCAGCTCACCATCCCACTCTGGGGCCAACGTCCTGACTTTC.

The V call is TRBV19, the J call TRBJ1-2, with 7 positions matching TRBD1. Germline CDR1 reads LNHDA; CDR2 reads SQIVND (reference sequence). The CDR3 is made up of 16 amino acids. V shed 3 bases and J 0 bases; nucleotides not matched to a gene: 7. The CDR3 loop reads CASSIPGDSSNYGYTF. The CDR3 DNA reads as TGTGCCAGTAGTATTCCCGGGGACAGCTCTAACTATGGCTACACCTTC.

This chain joins TRBV9 and TRBJ1-3; D unclear. CDR1 is SGDLS, CDR2 YYNGEE, per germline. V was pared by 0 bases and J by 0 bases, with 7 bases between. The CDR3 is 15 residues long. In nucleotides, the CDR3 is TGTGCCAGCAGCGTAGGACGGGACTCTGGAAACACCATATATTTT. This translates into CASSVGRDSGNTIYF.

This clone appeared once. The gene calls are TRBV6-6 and TRBJ2-1; 9 bases map to TRBD2. Losses at the gene ends were 2 bases for V and 5 bases for J; bases not matched to a gene: 7. This CDR3 region has 16 residues. CDR1 and CDR2 from the germline V gene are MNHNY and SVGAGI (reference sequence). This CDR3 reads CASSYRLAVRDNEQFF. CDR3 nucleotides: TGTGCCAGCAGTTACCGACTAGCGGTTCGAGACAATGAGCAGTTCTTC.

This chain joins TRBV7-9 and TRBJ1-4; 8 bases map to TRBD1. The V and J ends lost 1 base and 8 bases, in that order; junction bases with no gene match: 15. The CDR3 contains 18 residues. Germline values: CDR1 SEHNR, CDR2 FQNEAQ (reference sequence). The CDR3 loop reads CASSLGGDRGLIWEKLFF. Here the CDR3 DNA reads TGTGCCAGCAGCTTAGGAGGCGACAGGGGTTTGATATGGGAAAAACTGTTTTTT.

CDR3 coding DNA: TGCGCCAGCAGGTCGGTCCACGAGCAGTACTTC. This sequence encodes CASRSVHEQYF. The V and J genes are TRBV5-1 and TRBJ2-7; D gene unclear. Trimming took off 5 bases at V and 5 bases at J, with 8 bases between the two ends. The CDR3 contains 11 residues. Germline CDR1 is SGHRS and CDR2 is YFSETQ.

The rearrangement links TRBV6-2 or TRBV6-3 to TRBJ1-5; D possibly corresponds to TRBD1 (6 bases). Per the germline V gene, CDR1 is MNHEY and CDR2 is SVGEGT. The V gene lost 4 bases and the J gene lost 6 bases, with 16 bases spanning the gap. The length of the CDR3 is 15 residues. The CDR3 coding sequence is TGTGCCAGCAGTTCGTCGGCAGGGGTAAGTCAGCCCCAGCATTTT. Its protein is CASSSSAGVSQPQHF.

The chain couples TRBV11-1 to TRBJ1-1; maybe TRBD1 (6 bases). Germline CDR1 is SGHAT and CDR2 is FQDESV (reference sequence). This CDR3 contains 15 residues. V dropped 5 bases and J dropped 0 bases, with 13 bases sitting between them. This chain's CDR3 is CASSLYGQLNTEAFF. CDR3 DNA: TGTGCCAGCAGCCTGTACGGACAGCTGAACACTGAAGCTTTCTTT. The complete variable domain, with remaining parts taken from reference TRBV11-1 and TRBJ1-1, reads EAEVAQSPRYKITEKSQAVAFWCDPISGHATLYWYRQILGQGPELLVQFQDESVVDDSQLPKDRFSAERLKGVDSTLKIQPAELGDSAMYLCASSLYGQLNTEAFFGQGTRLTVV.

The genes are TRBV23-1 and TRBJ1-1, with TRBD1 matching 7 bases. TRBV23-1 is reported as an ORF; its role is uncertain. V shed 6 bases, J shed 5 bases, and the junction held 9 bases outside the gene matches. This CDR3 has 14 residues. CDR3 nucleotide sequence: TGCGCCAGCAGGCCACAGGGGCGCGGGACTGAAGCTTTCTTT. It is translated as CASRPQGRGTEAFF.

The rearrangement uses TRBV19 and TRBJ1-1; D is perhaps TRBD1 (5 bases). Between the trimmed V and J ends, which lost 5 bases and 0 bases, there was a span of 13 bases. CDR3 length equals 15 residues. Germline V gene sequence: CDR1 LNHDA, CDR2 SQIVND (reference sequence). The CDR3: CASSPRGGVNTEAFF. In DNA form, the CDR3 reads TGTGCCAGTAGTCCCCGGGGAGGGGTGAACACTGAAGCTTTCTTT.

This clone showed up just a few times. This chain links TRBV20-1 with TRBJ2-7; tentatively, D is TRBD2 (6 bases). CDR3 length: 15 residues. Germline CDR1 and CDR2: DFQATT and SNEGSKA (reference sequence). Trimming pared 3 bases from V and 3 bases from J, leaving 18 bases between. The CDR3 nucleotides read TGCAGTGCTAGTGACAGTCTCGCGGGAATCTACGAGCAGTACTTC. Translating gives CSASDSLAGIYEQYF.

This clone came up once. The rearrangement joins TRBV19 to TRBJ2-7; the D is unclear. Per the germline V gene, CDR1 is LNHDA and CDR2 is SQIVND (reference sequence). There are 13 residues in the CDR3. The V end was cut by 3 bases, the J end by 2 bases, with 8 bases between. The CDR3, as DNA: TGTGCCAGTAGTATCCAGGCAACCTACGAGCAGTACTTC. The encoded protein is CASSIQATYEQYF.

The chain couples TRBV5-1 to TRBJ2-7; 10 bases fit TRBD1. From germline, CDR1 is SGHRS and CDR2 YFSETQ. The junction had 3 bases not matched to a gene; V was cut back by 0 bases and J by 3 bases. The CDR3 has 15 residues. The CDR3 loop reads CASSLGGTGVYEQYF. The CDR3 DNA sequence: TGCGCCAGCAGCTTGGGCGGGACAGGGGTCTACGAGCAGTACTTC.

The chain recombines TRBV18 with TRBJ1-2, with D maybe TRBD1 (5 bases). The CDR3 covers 13 residues. Germline V gene data show CDR1 as KGHSH and CDR2 as LQKENI. Trimming stripped 4 bases from V and 4 bases from J, with 10 bases between. The CDR3, as DNA: TGTGCCAGCTCACAGCGGGGCAGCTATGGCTACACCTTC. Encoded protein: CASSQRGSYGYTF.

V usage is TRBV29-1 and J usage is TRBJ1-4; TRBD1 is a possible D gene (5 bases). V was pared by 4 bases and J by 4 bases, with 10 bases between. Germline V gives CDR1 SQVTM, CDR2 ANQGSEA. The CDR3 loop spans 13 amino acids. CDR3 sequence reads: CSVGRRGNEKLFF. CDR3 nucleotide sequence: TGCAGCGTTGGGAGGAGGGGTAATGAAAAACTGTTTTTT.

V gene TRBV5-1 combines with J gene TRBJ2-1; D unclear. V was cut by 0 bases and J by 7 bases, with 5 bases left in between. CDR1 and CDR2 (germline): SGHRS, YFSETQ. The CDR3 is 12 residues long. CDR3 coding DNA: TGCGCCAGCAGCTTGGCCCAAAATGAGCAGTTCTTC. This codes for CASSLAQNEQFF.